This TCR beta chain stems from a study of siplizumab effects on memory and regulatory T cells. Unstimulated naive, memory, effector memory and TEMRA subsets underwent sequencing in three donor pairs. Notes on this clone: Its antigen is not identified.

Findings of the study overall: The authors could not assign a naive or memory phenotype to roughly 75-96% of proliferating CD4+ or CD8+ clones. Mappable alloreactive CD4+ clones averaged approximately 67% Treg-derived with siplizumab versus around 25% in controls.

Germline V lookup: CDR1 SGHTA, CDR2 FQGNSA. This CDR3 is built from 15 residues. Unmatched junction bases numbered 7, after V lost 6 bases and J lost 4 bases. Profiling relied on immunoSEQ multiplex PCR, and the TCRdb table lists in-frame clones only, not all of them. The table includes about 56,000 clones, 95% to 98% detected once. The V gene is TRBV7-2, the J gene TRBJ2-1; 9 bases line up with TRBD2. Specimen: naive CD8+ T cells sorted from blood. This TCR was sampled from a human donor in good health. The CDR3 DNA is TGTGCCAGCAGGTTCCCGGGACTAGCTTACAATGAGCAGTTCTTC. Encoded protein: CASRFPGLAYNEQFF.